This T cell receptor beta chain is drawn from a study of cytomegalovirus exposure and HLA in healthy donors. PCR employed 60 Vbeta and 13 Jbeta primers. The repertoire was sequenced with immunoSEQ multiplex PCR; TCRdb's copy has only in-frame clones and lacks some. This sample yields roughly 90,000 clones, of which about 90% are seen a single time; approximately 2.2% belongs to the top ten. Overall study findings and caveats: A list of around 150 TCR beta chains associated with cytomegalovirus was given. Later work found that TCR association rates differed between HLA loci; DRB1 had the most and HLA-C the fewest.

A remark on this clone: The antigen remains unidentified.

The sequence was collected from a man aged 18 to 30 in good health and CMV-seronegative. The sample comprised PBMCs.

This chain's CDR3 is CASSLGQGEKQPQHF. The CDR3, as DNA: TGTGCCAGCAGCTTGGGACAGGGAGAGAAACAGCCCCAGCATTTT. The chain is built from TRBV11-2 and TRBJ1-5; 9 positions match TRBD1. The CDR3 is 15 residues long. From germline, CDR1 is SGHAT and CDR2 FQNNGV. The trim removed 3 bases at V and 7 bases at J, leaving 7 bases unmatched.